This T cell receptor (beta chain) is drawn from a study of blood T cell repertoires in COVID-19. With V trimmed by 8 bases and J by 6 bases, 10 bases remained unmatched. Germline V gene sequence: CDR1 MDHEN, CDR2 SYDVKM. The CDR3 runs 14 residues. The data were produced by immunoSEQ multiplex PCR, yet TCRdb's version contains in-frame clones alone and is incomplete. The top ten hold 9.8% of the sample, which has 83,000 or so clones, about 77% seen once. This clone showed up just once. The rearrangement joins TRBV28 to TRBJ2-3; 8 positions match TRBD1. The clonotype comes from an elderly woman with acute or convalescent COVID-19. The sequenced sample was peripheral blood. CDR3 bases: TGTGCCAGCTCGTTCAGGGGGCGTAGGGATACGCAGTATTTT. Its translation: CASSFRGRRDTQYF.